A selection of T cell receptor beta chains follows, all from one sample in a study of human T cells and chemical hapten exposure. Using its own MiXCR run on the RACE reads, TCRdb lists one record per CDR3 protein. This table has roughly 50,000 distinct CDR3 sequences, approximately 9.9% appearing once. The sample here was whole blood, taken in connection with sensitization to the hapten diphenylcyclopropenone (DPC). Every receptor here comes from a woman between 35 and 50 years old with alopecia areata. Some clones in this sample may be carry-over from other donors' samples. Both conserved end residues are part of each CDR3. The D gene is left open where the match is weak. Rows give clone size only sometimes, using once, few, many, or a class for an expanded clone.

v_gene	abundance	d_gene	j_gene	CDR3nt	CDR3aa
TRBV18	few	-	TRBJ2-7	TGTGCCAGCTCACCACCCAGGGCAGGGAACTACGAGCAGTACTTC	CASSPPRAGNYEQYF
TRBV20-1	many	TRBD1	TRBJ1-1	TGCAGTGCTACAAAGACAGGGAGGACTGAAGCTTTCTTT	CSATKTGRTEAFF
TRBV4-2	-	TRBD1	TRBJ2-7	TGTGCCAGCAGGGGGACAGGGGATTACGAGCAGTACTTC	CASRGTGDYEQYF
TRBV7-8	many	-	TRBJ1-3	TGTGCCAGCAGGTCCGGGGGTACGGGTGGAAACACCATATATTTT	CASRSGGTGGNTIYF
TRBV20-1	many	-	TRBJ1-2	TGCAGTGCTAGACTCGGGGGCTACACCTTC	CSARLGGYTF
TRBV4-1	many	TRBD2	TRBJ2-3	TGCGCCAGCAGCCCTTTGGCACTAGCGGGGGCTAGCACAGATACGCAGTATTTT	CASSPLALAGASTDTQYF
TRBV6-1	few	-	TRBJ1-5	TGTGCCAGCAGTTCCTCCGGCCTACCTGAGCAGCCCCAGCATTTT	CASSSSGLPEQPQHF
TRBV6-2/TRBV6-3	-	-	TRBJ2-1	TGTGCCAGCAGTCGCGAGGCATACAATGAGCAGTTCTTC	CASSREAYNEQFF
TRBV27	many	TRBD1	TRBJ1-1	TGTGCCAGCAGCTCAGACAGGGTGCGGTACACTGAAGCTTTCTTT	CASSSDRVRYTEAFF
TRBV27	many	-	TRBJ2-1	TGTGCCAGCAGCCCGGCGGGACCGTACAATGAGCAGTTCTTC	CASSPAGPYNEQFF
TRBV20-1	-	-	TRBJ2-5	TGCAGTGCTACATGGACAGTCCAAGAGACCCAGTACTTC	CSATWTVQETQYF
TRBV2	many	-	TRBJ2-1	TGTGCCAGCAGTGAGTGGGGGACGAGCTCCTACAATGAGCAGTTCTTC	CASSEWGTSSYNEQFF
TRBV21-1	-	-	TRBJ1-5	TGTGCCAGCAGCATCGGGCTCTTCAATCAGCCCCAGCATTTT	CASSIGLFNQPQHF
TRBV4-3	-	-	TRBJ2-3	TGCGCCAGCAGCCTACTAGACCCAGCAGATACGCAGTATTTT	CASSLLDPADTQYF
TRBV6-2/TRBV6-3	many	TRBD1	TRBJ2-7	TGTGCCAGCAGTTCCGCCGGGACAGGGGTGTTCGAGCAGTACTTC	CASSSAGTGVFEQYF
TRBV5-1	few	-	TRBJ1-4	TGCGCCAGCAGCTTGGCCGGCCCGATGAGTAATGAAAAACTGTTTTTT	CASSLAGPMSNEKLFF
TRBV6-1	few	-	TRBJ2-7	TGTGCCAGCAGTGAAGGGGACTTCTACGAGCAGTACTTC	CASSEGDFYEQYF
TRBV2	-	-	TRBJ1-3	TGTGCCAGCAGTGAAGCGCTTCTCGGAAACACCATATATTTT	CASSEALLGNTIYF
TRBV29-1	few	-	TRBJ2-7	TGCAGCGTTGCTCAGGGATCCTACGAGCAGTACTTC	CSVAQGSYEQYF
TRBV25-1	many	-	TRBJ1-2	TGTGCCAGCAGTAGGGACTGGGGCTACACCTTC	CASSRDWGYTF
TRBV7-2	many	-	TRBJ1-2	TGTGCCAGCAGCTTTCCTAACTATGGCTACACCTTC	CASSFPNYGYTF
TRBV11-2	-	-	TRBJ2-2	TGTGCCAGCAGCTTAGTAGTGAACACCGGGGAGCTGTTTTTT	CASSLVVNTGELFF
TRBV3-1	-	-	TRBJ2-2	TGTGCCAGCAGCCAAGGAAGACTTTCAGGGGAGCTGTTTTTT	CASSQGRLSGELFF
TRBV7-6	-	-	TRBJ2-3	TGTGCCAGCAGCTTAGAGAGGGATCCGAGAGATACGCAGTATTTT	CASSLERDPRDTQYF
TRBV6-5	many	TRBD1	TRBJ2-1	TGTGCCAGCAGTCACAGAGACAGGGCGAATGAGCAGTTCTTC	CASSHRDRANEQFF
TRBV7-9	-	-	TRBJ2-7	TGTGCCAGCAGCCCAGACCAGGGTCCAAACGAGCAGTACTTC	CASSPDQGPNEQYF
TRBV9	few	-	TRBJ1-1	TGTGCCAGCAGCGTAGGGGGCTGGGGCACTGAAGCTTTCTTT	CASSVGGWGTEAFF
TRBV12-3/TRBV12-4	-	TRBD1	TRBJ2-7	TGTGCCAGCAGCCGGGACAGGGACAGTGTGCAGTACTTC	CASSRDRDSVQYF
TRBV7-9	few	TRBD1	TRBJ1-1	TGTGCCAGCAGCTCCCAGGGGACAGCCTCAATTGAAGCTTTCTTT	CASSSQGTASIEAFF
TRBV27	-	-	TRBJ1-2	TGTGCCAGCCGCCCTAATGGAGGCTATGGCTACACCTTC	CASRPNGGYGYTF
TRBV29-1	many	-	TRBJ1-1	TGCAGCGTACAGATGAACACTGAAGCTTTCTTT	CSVQMNTEAFF
TRBV6-2/TRBV6-3	many	-	TRBJ2-3	TGTGCCAGCAGTTACGACGGGGGAGGACAAGATACGCAGTATTTT	CASSYDGGGQDTQYF
TRBV19	-	-	TRBJ2-2	TGTGCCAGTAGTATAGCCGAGAGGACCGGGGAGCTGTTTTTT	CASSIAERTGELFF
TRBV6-1	-	-	TRBJ2-1	TGTGCCAGCAGTCCCCCGGAGTCATCCTACAATGAGCAGTTCTTC	CASSPPESSYNEQFF
TRBV5-1	many	TRBD2	TRBJ2-5	TGCGCCAGCAGCCCCGGCCGCGGGGGTTCTCCTCAAGAGACCCAGTACTTC	CASSPGRGGSPQETQYF
TRBV24-1	many	-	TRBJ1-5	TGTGCCACCAGTGATTTGCTCGGACAGCACAATCAGCCCCAGCATTTT	CATSDLLGQHNQPQHF
TRBV9	-	-	TRBJ2-6	TGTGCCAGCAGCGTCAGCGGAATGAGCTCTGGGGCCAACGTCCTGACTTTC	CASSVSGMSSGANVLTF
TRBV7-6	few	TRBD2	TRBJ2-1	TGTGCCAGCAGCTCACAGAGCGGGGGGGTCTACAATGAGCAGTTCTTC	CASSSQSGGVYNEQFF
TRBV12-2	-	-	TRBJ1-1	TGTGCAAGTACAGGGAGGCATTTGTACACTGAAGCTTTCTTT	CASTGRHLYTEAFF
TRBV7-9	few	TRBD1	TRBJ2-7	TGTGCCAGCAGCTTAGATCTCCCGGGACAGGGAAGCTACGAGCAGTACTTC	CASSLDLPGQGSYEQYF
TRBV7-9	few	-	TRBJ1-4	TGTGCCAGCATGCGGGGGGCTAATGAAAAACTGTTTTTT	CASMRGANEKLFF
TRBV7-2	-	-	TRBJ2-3	TGTGCCAGCAGCTTAGCGGTAAAGACTACTGTTAATACGCAGTATTTT	CASSLAVKTTVNTQYF
TRBV5-1	few	TRBD1	TRBJ1-3	TGCGCCAGCAGCTGGGAGACAGGGTCTGGAAACACCATATATTTT	CASSWETGSGNTIYF
TRBV18	-	TRBD1	TRBJ1-5	TGTGCCAGCTCACGAGGCAGGGGGAGCAATCAGCCCCAGCATTTT	CASSRGRGSNQPQHF
TRBV2	many	-	TRBJ1-6	TGTGCCAGCAGTGAAGCAAAAAGAGGGGATTCTAATTCACCCCTCCACTTT	CASSEAKRGDSNSPLHF
TRBV20-1	many	-	TRBJ1-2	TGCAGTGCTCACCCGGGGACGGGCTATGGCTACACCTTC	CSAHPGTGYGYTF
TRBV12-3/TRBV12-4	many	-	TRBJ1-3	TGTGCCAGCAGTTTACGCGTCGGGGATGGAAACACCATATATTTT	CASSLRVGDGNTIYF
TRBV2	many	-	TRBJ2-3	TGTGCCAGCAGTGCGGGTACCTCTAGCACAGATACGCAGTATTTT	CASSAGTSSTDTQYF
TRBV12-5	-	-	TRBJ1-2	TGTGCTAGTGGGCCGCTCGAGGAACGGAACTATGGCTACACCTTC	CASGPLEERNYGYTF